This entry lists 17 T cell receptor beta chains sequenced from one sample in a study of Graves' ophthalmopathy and Graves' hyperthyroidism. Amplification targeted the TCR beta CDR3 regions, with RNA transcripts as the source material. Second-round multiplex PCR came after a first-round RT-PCR that employed HTBI primers. TCRdb itself ran the multiplex PCR reads through MiXCR, one entry per CDR3 protein. The table lists around 1.1 million distinct CDR3 sequences, 35% to 40% of them singletons. Specimen: peripheral blood or thyroid tissue (not recorded which). The receptors originated from an adult man with Graves' hyperthyroidism.

With regard to this clonotype: One base away lies a much larger clone, so this may be a sequencing read error. V usage is TRBV7-9 and J usage is TRBJ2-7; TRBD1 matches at 9 bases. The ends lost 4 bases at V and 3 bases at J; junction bases unmatched: 4. The CDR3 is 14 residues long. Germline CDR1 and CDR2: SEHNR and FQNEAQ (reference sequence). CDR3 sequence reads: CASSSTGGYYEQYF. CDR3 bases: TGTGCCAGCAGCTCCACAGGGGGCTACTACGAGCAGTACTTC. Using reference TRBV7-9 and TRBJ2-7 for the parts outside the CDR3, the full variable domain is DTGVSQNPRHKITKRGQNVTFRCDPISEHNRLYWYRQTLGQGPEFLTYFQNEAQLEKSRLLSDRFSAERPKGSFSTLEIQRTEQGDSAMYLCASSSTGGYYEQYFGPGTRLTVT.

This chain connects TRBV20-1 to TRBJ1-2, with D unclear. The CDR3 has 14 residues. The germline V and J ends were trimmed by 8 bases and 0 bases, with 16 bases remaining between them. Germline V CDR1 and CDR2: DFQATT, SNEGSKA (reference sequence). This CDR3 is CSSRPQSANYGYTF. The DNA of the CDR3 is TGCAGTAGTAGACCCCAATCAGCTAACTATGGCTACACCTTC.

The J gene is TRBJ1-3, the V gene TRBV29-1; D remains unclear. The germline gives CDR1 SQVTM, CDR2 ANQGSEA. This CDR3 contains 15 residues. V shed 3 bases and J shed 8 bases, with 20 bases lying between them. CDR3 sequence (DNA): TGCAGCGTTGATTCCGGGCGCGGCTATGGCTACACCATATATTTT. Its translation: CSVDSGRGYGYTIYF. The variable domain in full, completed from reference TRBV29-1 and TRBJ1-3, reads SAVISQKPSRDICQRGTSLTIQCQVDSQVTMMFWYRQQPGQSLTLIATANQGSEATYESGFVIDKFPISRPNLTFSTLTVSNMSPEDSSIYLCSVDSGRGYGYTIYFGEGSWLTVV.

The chain has TRBV7-2 and TRBJ2-7; 10 bases agree with TRBD2. Germline V gene lookup returns CDR1 SGHTA and CDR2 FQGNSA. This CDR3 contains 15 residues. Unmatched junction bases numbered 6, after V lost 5 bases and J lost 2 bases. The CDR3 sequence: CASSHTSGIPYEQYF. As DNA, the CDR3 is TGTGCCAGCAGCCATACTAGCGGGATTCCCTACGAGCAGTACTTC.

This clonotype was detected only a few times. The genes are TRBV5-1 and TRBJ2-5; TRBD2 matches at 14 bases. The V gene's germline CDR1 is SGHRS and CDR2 YFSETQ. J lost 5 bases, V lost 0 bases, and 12 bases had no gene match. The CDR3 length is 19 residues. CDR3 DNA: TGCGCCAGCAGCTTGGGACTAGCGGGAGGGCCTCATTCTGGGGAGACCCAGTACTTC. This sequence encodes CASSLGLAGGPHSGETQYF.

This clonotype was recorded only once. V and J are TRBV5-1 and TRBJ2-7; maybe TRBD2 (7 bases). CDR3 length equals 16 residues. With 0 bases removed from V and 2 bases from J, the gap between germline ends came to 15 bases. Germline V gene sequence: CDR1 SGHRS, CDR2 YFSETQ. Here the CDR3 DNA reads TGCGCCAGCAGCTTGGATCGGGAGGACAGAACCTACGAGCAGTACTTC. Translating gives CASSLDREDRTYEQYF.

This clonotype has a handful of counts. This chain uses TRBV4-1 with TRBJ1-6, with D possibly being TRBD1 (5 bases). CDR3 length: 15 amino acids. The V end lost 4 bases, the J end lost 10 bases, and 17 bases lay between the germline ends. Germline V gene data show CDR1 as MGHRA and CDR2 as YSYEKL. CDR3 sequence: CASSPQPGVLSPLHF. The CDR3 region has the DNA TGCGCCAGCAGCCCCCAGCCGGGGGTGTTGTCACCCCTCCACTTT.

Worth noting for this clonotype: Possible read error: a much larger clone is one base away. The chain employs TRBV19 and TRBJ1-5, with 7 bases matching TRBD1. After removal of 4 bases from V and 9 bases from J, the junction contained 9 bases not matched to a gene. The CDR3 totals 14 residues. Germline CDR1 LNHDA, CDR2 SQIVND (reference sequence). The CDR3 reads CASSRRQGDRPQHF. CDR3 DNA sequence: TGTGCCAGTAGTAGACGACAGGGAGATCGGCCCCAGCATTTT.

A few counts support this clonotype. The genes are TRBV25-1 and TRBJ2-1; the D gene is possibly TRBD1 (6 bases). The CDR3 length is 13 residues. The germline V gene has CDR1 MGHDK and CDR2 SYGVNS. Trimming pared 4 bases from V and 4 bases from J, leaving 8 bases between. Written as DNA, the CDR3 is TGTGCCAGCAGTGGGCAGGGGTACAATGAGCAGTTCTTC. Translation gives CASSGQGYNEQFF.

This chain connects TRBV12-3 or TRBV12-4 to TRBJ2-7; 9 bases are a match to TRBD2. This CDR3 contains 14 residues. Trimming removed 8 bases from V and 2 bases from J; junction bases left unmatched: 7. The CDR3 sequence is CASVGTSRTYEQYF. In DNA form, the CDR3 reads TGTGCCAGCGTCGGGACTAGCCGAACCTACGAGCAGTACTTC.

This clonotype has at least ten counts. The chain is built from TRBV20-1 and TRBJ1-2; D gene unclear. V shed 6 bases and J shed 4 bases, with 15 bases lying between them. The CDR3 extends over 13 amino acids. The germline V gene encodes CDR1 DFQATT and CDR2 SNEGSKA (reference sequence). The chain's CDR3 is CSAQNAQGYGYTF. The CDR3 bases are TGCAGTGCCCAGAATGCGCAAGGCTATGGCTACACCTTC.

This rearrangement joins TRBV24-1 to TRBJ1-1; no reliable D call. V was shortened by 4 bases and J by 9 bases, with 11 bases between the two germline ends. Germline CDR1 reads KGHDR; CDR2 reads SFDVKD. CDR3 length: 12 amino acids. The CDR3 nucleotides read TGTGCCACCAGTGACTCCGATGCCCAAGCTTTCTTT. Its translation is CATSDSDAQAFF.

About this clonotype itself: One junction end disagrees with the germline gene, perhaps due to a read error. V is TRBV15 and J is TRBJ1-4; possibly TRBD1 for D (6 bases). Germline assignment: CDR1 LNHNV and CDR2 YYDKDF (reference sequence). The CDR3 has 14 residues. The CDR3 DNA follows: TGTGTCACCAGCAGGACGACGCAACGGGACAAGGAGTTTTTT. This gives the protein CVTSRTTQRDKEFF.

This clonotype has just a few counts. The V call is TRBV18, the J call TRBJ1-1, with unresolved D. V shed 3 bases and J shed 0 bases, with 11 bases lying between them. The germline V gene encodes CDR1 KGHSH and CDR2 LQKENI. The CDR3 covers 15 residues. This chain's CDR3 is CASSPIAGVNTEAFF. The CDR3 DNA reads as TGTGCCAGCTCACCGATAGCAGGAGTGAACACTGAAGCTTTCTTT.

In this sample, this clonotype turned up a few times. The V gene is TRBV7-2, the J gene TRBJ1-6; tentatively, D is TRBD1 (5 bases). CDR1 and CDR2 (germline): SGHTA, FQGNSA. The CDR3 consists of 17 residues. Trimming pared 5 bases from V and 0 bases from J, leaving 14 bases between. CDR3 DNA: TGTGCCAGCAGCACGGGACCCCCGAGCTCCTATAATTCACCCCTCCACTTT. Translation: CASSTGPPSSYNSPLHF.

The chain couples TRBV6-5 to TRBJ1-2; TRBD1 might be the D (6 bases). Trimming left V 2 bases short and J 0 bases short, with 16 bases between. CDR1 is MNHEY, CDR2 SVGAGI, per germline. This CDR3 contains 17 residues. The CDR3 protein is CASSYPNRARTNYGYTF. The CDR3 DNA sequence: TGTGCCAGCAGTTACCCGAACAGGGCTCGGACTAACTATGGCTACACCTTC.

Note on this clonotype: This sequence may be a read error, since a much larger clone differs from it by one base. The chain combines TRBV12-3 or TRBV12-4 with TRBJ1-4; D possibly corresponds to TRBD1 (6 bases). There are 15 residues in the CDR3. Trimming pared 5 bases from V and 7 bases from J, leaving 17 bases between. For the CDR3, the DNA is TGTGCCAGCAGTCGACAGGCCGTAGGTGGTGAAAAACTGTTTTTT. It is translated as CASSRQAVGGEKLFF.